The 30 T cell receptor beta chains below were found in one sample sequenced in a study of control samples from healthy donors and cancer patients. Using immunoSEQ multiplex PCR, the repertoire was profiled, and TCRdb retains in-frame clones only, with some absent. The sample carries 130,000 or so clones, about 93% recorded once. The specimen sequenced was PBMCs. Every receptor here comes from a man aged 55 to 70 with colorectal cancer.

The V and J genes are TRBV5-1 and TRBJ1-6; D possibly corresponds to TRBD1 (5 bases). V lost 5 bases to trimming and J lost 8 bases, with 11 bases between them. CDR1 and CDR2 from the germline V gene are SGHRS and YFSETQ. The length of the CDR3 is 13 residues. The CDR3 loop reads CASSFQGDSPLHF. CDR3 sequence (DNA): TGCGCCAGCAGTTTCCAGGGAGATTCACCCCTCCACTTT.

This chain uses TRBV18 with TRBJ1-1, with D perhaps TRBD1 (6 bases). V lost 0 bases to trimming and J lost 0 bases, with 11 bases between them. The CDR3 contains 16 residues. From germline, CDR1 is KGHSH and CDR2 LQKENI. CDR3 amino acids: CASSPPLGDMNTEAFF. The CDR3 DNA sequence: TGTGCCAGCTCACCACCGCTAGGGGACATGAACACTGAAGCTTTCTTT.

The CDR3 reads CASSRRADTQYF. CDR3 bases: TGTGCCAGCAGCCGGAGGGCAGATACGCAGTATTTT. V and J are TRBV12-3 or TRBV12-4 and TRBJ2-3, with D possibly matching TRBD2 (6 bases). This CDR3 spans 12 amino acids. Trimming shortened V by 6 bases and J by 4 bases, and 8 bases separated the two germline ends.

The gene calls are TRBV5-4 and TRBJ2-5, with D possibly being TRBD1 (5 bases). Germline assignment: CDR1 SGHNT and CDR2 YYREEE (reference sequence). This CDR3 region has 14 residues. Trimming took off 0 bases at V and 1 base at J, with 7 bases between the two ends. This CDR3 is CASSLVTAQETQYF. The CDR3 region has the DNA TGTGCCAGCAGCTTGGTGACAGCCCAAGAGACCCAGTACTTC.

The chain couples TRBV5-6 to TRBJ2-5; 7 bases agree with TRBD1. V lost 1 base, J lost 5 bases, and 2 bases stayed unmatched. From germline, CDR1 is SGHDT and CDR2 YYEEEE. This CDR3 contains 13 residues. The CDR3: CASSLNRGETQYF. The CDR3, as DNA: TGTGCCAGCAGCTTGAACAGGGGCGAGACCCAGTACTTC.

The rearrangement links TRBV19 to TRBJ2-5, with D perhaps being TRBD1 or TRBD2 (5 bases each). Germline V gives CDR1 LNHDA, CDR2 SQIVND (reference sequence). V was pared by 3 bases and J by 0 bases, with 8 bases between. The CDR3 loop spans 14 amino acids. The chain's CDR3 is CASSIGGNQETQYF. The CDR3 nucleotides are TGTGCCAGTAGTATTGGGGGAAACCAAGAGACCCAGTACTTC.

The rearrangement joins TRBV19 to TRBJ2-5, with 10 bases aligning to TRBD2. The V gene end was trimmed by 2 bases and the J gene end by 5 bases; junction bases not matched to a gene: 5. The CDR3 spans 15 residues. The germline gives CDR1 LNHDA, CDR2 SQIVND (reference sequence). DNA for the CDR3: TGTGCCAGTAGTATACTAGCGGGGGCTCAGGAGACCCAGTACTTC. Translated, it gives CASSILAGAQETQYF.

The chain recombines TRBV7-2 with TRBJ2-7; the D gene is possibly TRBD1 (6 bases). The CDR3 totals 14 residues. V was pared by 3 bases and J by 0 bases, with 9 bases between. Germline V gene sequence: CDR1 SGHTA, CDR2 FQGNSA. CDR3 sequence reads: CASSLQGPSYEQYF. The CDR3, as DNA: TGTGCCAGCAGCTTGCAGGGGCCCTCCTACGAGCAGTACTTC.

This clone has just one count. Here the CDR3 DNA reads TGTGCCAGCAGCTTAGTTCGGACACTGAACACTGAAGCTTTCTTT. Translation gives CASSLVRTLNTEAFF. This chain joins TRBV11-2 and TRBJ1-1; TRBD1 might be the D (5 bases). The V end was cut by 1 base, the J end by 0 bases, with 9 bases between. Per the germline V gene, CDR1 is SGHAT and CDR2 is FQNNGV. CDR3 length: 15 amino acids.

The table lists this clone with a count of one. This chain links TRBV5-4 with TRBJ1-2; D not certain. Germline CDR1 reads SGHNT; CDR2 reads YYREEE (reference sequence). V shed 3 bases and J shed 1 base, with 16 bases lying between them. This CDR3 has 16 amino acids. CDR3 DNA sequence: TGTGCCAGCAGCTCCATCCCCCCCAGTCTTAACTATGGCTACACCTTC. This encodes CASSSIPPSLNYGYTF.

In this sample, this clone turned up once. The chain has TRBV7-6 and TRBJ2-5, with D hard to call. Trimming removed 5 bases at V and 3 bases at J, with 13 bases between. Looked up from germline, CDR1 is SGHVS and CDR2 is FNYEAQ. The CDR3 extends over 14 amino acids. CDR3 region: CASSPLGGEETQYF. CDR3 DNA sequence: TGTGCCAGCAGCCCCCTCGGTGGGGAAGAGACCCAGTACTTC.

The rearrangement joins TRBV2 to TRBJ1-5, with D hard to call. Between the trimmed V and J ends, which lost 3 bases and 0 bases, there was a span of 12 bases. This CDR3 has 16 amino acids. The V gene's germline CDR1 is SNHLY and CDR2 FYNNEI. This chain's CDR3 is CASSDPSWDSNQPQHF. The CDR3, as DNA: TGTGCCAGCAGTGACCCCTCTTGGGATAGCAATCAGCCCCAGCATTTT.

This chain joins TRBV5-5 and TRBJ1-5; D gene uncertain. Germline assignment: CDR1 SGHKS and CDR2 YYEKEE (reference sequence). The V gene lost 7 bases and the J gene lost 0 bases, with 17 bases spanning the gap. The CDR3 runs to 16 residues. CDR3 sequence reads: CASENGPQNSNQPQHF. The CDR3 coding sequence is TGTGCCAGCGAGAACGGGCCACAGAATAGCAATCAGCCCCAGCATTTT.

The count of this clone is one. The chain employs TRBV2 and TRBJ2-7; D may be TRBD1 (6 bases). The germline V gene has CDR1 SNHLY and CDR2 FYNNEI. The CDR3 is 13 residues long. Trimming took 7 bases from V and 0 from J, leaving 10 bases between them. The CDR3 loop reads CASTGTSSYEQYF. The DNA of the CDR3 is TGTGCCAGCACCGGGACAAGCTCCTACGAGCAGTACTTC.

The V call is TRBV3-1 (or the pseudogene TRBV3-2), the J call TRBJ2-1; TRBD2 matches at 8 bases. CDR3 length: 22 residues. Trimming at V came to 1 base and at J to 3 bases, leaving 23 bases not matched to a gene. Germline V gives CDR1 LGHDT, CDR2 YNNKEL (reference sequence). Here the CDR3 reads CASSQVAQDLAGRFVGYNEQFF. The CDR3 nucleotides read TGTGCCAGCAGCCAAGTTGCCCAGGACTTAGCGGGGAGGTTCGTGGGCTACAATGAGCAGTTCTTC.

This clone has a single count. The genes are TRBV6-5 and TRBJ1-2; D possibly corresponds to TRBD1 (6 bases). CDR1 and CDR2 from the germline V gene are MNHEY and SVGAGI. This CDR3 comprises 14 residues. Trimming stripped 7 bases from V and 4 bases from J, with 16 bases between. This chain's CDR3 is CASNSPRGGYGYTF. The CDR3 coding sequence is TGTGCCAGCAACTCTCCCAGGGGTGGCTATGGCTACACCTTC.

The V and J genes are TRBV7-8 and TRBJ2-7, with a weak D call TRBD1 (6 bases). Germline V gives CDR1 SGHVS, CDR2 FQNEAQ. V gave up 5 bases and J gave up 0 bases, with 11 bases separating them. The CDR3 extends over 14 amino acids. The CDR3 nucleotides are TGTGCCAGCAGCGGACAGTTGGACTCCTACGAGCAGTACTTC. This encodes CASSGQLDSYEQYF. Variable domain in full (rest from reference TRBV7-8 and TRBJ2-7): GAGVSQSPRYKVAKRGQDVALRCDPISGHVSLFWYQQALGQGPEFLTYFQNEAQLDKSGLPSDRFFAERPEGSVSTLKIQRTQQEDSAVYLCASSGQLDSYEQYFGPGTRLTVT.

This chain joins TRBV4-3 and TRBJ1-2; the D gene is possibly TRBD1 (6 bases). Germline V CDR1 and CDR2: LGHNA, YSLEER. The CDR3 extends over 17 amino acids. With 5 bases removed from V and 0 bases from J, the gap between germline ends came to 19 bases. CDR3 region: CASSYIRIRGANYGYTF. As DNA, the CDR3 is TGCGCCAGCAGCTACATCCGGATCAGGGGAGCTAACTATGGCTACACCTTC.

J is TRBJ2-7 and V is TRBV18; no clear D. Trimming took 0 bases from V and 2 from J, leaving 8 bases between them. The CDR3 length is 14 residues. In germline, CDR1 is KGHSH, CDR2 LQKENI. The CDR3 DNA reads TGTGCCAGCTCACCACCTGCGCCGCCCTACGAGCAGTACTTC. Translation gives CASSPPAPPYEQYF.

This CDR3 is CASSPPTANTNYGYTF. The CDR3 nucleotides read TGTGCCAGCTCACCACCGACAGCTAATACTAACTATGGCTACACCTTC. The chain links TRBV18 to TRBJ1-2, with a possible D match to TRBD1 (5 bases). This CDR3 is built from 16 residues. V was pared by 0 bases and J by 0 bases, with 11 bases between. Germline CDR1 reads KGHSH; CDR2 reads LQKENI.

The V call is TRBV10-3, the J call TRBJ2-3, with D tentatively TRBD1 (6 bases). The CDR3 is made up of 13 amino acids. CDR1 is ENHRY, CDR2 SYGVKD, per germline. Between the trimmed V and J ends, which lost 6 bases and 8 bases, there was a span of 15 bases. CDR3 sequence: CAIRQATGPTQYF. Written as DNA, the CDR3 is TGTGCCATCAGGCAGGCAACAGGGCCTACGCAGTATTTT.

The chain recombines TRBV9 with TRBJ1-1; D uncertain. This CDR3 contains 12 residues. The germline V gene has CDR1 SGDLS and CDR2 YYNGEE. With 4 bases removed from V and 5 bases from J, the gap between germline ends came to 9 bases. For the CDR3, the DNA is TGTGCCAGCAGCTCAGGAGGGACTGAAGCTTTCTTT. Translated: CASSSGGTEAFF.

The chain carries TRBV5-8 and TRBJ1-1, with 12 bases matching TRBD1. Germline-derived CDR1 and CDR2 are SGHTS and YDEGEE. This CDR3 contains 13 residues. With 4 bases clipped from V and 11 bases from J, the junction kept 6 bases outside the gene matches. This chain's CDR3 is CASSTGTGGRAFF. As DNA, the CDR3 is TGTGCCAGCAGCACCGGGACAGGGGGCCGGGCTTTCTTT.

The DNA for the CDR3 is TGTGCCAGCAGCTTAGAGACAGGGGTGGGTGGAAACACCATATATTTT. Protein: CASSLETGVGGNTIYF. The chain uses TRBV7-2 and TRBJ1-3; 8 bases agree with TRBD1. Germline V CDR1 and CDR2: SGHTA, FQGNSA. V lost 1 base, J lost 3 bases, and 5 bases stayed unmatched. The CDR3 extends over 16 amino acids.

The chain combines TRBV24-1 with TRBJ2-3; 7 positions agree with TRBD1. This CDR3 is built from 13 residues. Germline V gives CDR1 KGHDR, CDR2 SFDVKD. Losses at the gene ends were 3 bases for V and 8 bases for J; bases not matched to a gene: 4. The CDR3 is CATSDGTVGTQYF. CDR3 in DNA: TGTGCCACCAGTGATGGGACAGTTGGTACGCAGTATTTT.

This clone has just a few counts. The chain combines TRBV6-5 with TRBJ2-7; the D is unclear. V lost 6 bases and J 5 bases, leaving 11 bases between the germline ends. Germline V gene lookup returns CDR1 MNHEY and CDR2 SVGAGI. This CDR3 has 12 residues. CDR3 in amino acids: CASRSDGDEQYF. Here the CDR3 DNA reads TGTGCCAGCAGGAGCGATGGGGACGAGCAGTACTTC.

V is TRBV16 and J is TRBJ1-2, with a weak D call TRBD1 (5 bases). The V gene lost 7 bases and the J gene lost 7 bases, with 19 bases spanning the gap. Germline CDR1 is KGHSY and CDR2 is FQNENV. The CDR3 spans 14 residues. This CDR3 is CASTSPRKRGGYTF. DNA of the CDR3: TGTGCCAGCACATCACCAAGGAAGAGGGGTGGCTACACCTTC.

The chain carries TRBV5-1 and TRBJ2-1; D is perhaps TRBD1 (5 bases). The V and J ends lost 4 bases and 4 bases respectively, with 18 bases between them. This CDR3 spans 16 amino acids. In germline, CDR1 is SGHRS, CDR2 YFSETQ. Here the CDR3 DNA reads TGCGCCAGCAGCGACCCTAAGGCAGGGTCTTACAATGAGCAGTTCTTC. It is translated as CASSDPKAGSYNEQFF.

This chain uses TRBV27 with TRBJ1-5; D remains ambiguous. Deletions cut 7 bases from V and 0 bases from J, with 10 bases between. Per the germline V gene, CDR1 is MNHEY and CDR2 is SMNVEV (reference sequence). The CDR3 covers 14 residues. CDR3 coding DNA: TGTGCCAGCAAGCCGGCGAGTAGCAATCAGCCCCAGCATTTT. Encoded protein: CASKPASSNQPQHF.

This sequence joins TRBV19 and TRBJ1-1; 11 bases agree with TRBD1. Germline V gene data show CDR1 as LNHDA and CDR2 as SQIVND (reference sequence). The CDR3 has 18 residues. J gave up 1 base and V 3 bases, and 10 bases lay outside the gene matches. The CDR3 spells CASSIPPGQGGRNTEAFF. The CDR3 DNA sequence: TGTGCCAGTAGTATCCCCCCGGGACAGGGGGGGAGGAACACTGAAGCTTTCTTT.